This T cell receptor (beta chain) was profiled in a study of blood T cell repertoires in COVID-19. Study summary: The United States, Italy and Spain were the sources of the acute and convalescent COVID-19 samples. Sources were T cells, B-cell-depleted T cells, or PBMCs; the material itself was cDNA or gDNA.

Under the authors' procedure: Amplification of reference gene primers provided the estimated nucleated cell counts. This table comes from immunoSEQ multiplex PCR, and its TCRdb copy is limited to in-frame clones, with some not included. For V, J and clone size, that table is used; D and trimming come from the DNA. The data hold some 150,000 clones, with 80% to 90% observed a single time. The germline gives CDR1 SGHRS, CDR2 YFSETQ. V lost 4 bases, J lost 5 bases, and 12 bases lay in between. The CDR3 loop spans 13 amino acids. The chain joins TRBV5-1 to TRBJ2-5, with D hard to call. The sample consisted of peripheral blood. This clonotype originated in a woman in her forties or fifties with active or convalescent COVID-19. The CDR3 DNA follows: TGCGCCAGCAGCCAGTTTTTGTCCGAGACCCAGTACTTC. This gives the protein CASSQFLSETQYF.